One and the same sample provided the 19 T cell receptor beta chains below, sequenced in a study of T cells in Graves' hyperthyroidism and ophthalmopathy. Using RNA transcripts as the source, TCR beta CDR3 regions were amplified. With the HTBI primer set, the TCR CDR3 went through a first round of RT-PCR. A single record per CDR3 protein comes from TCRdb applying MiXCR to the multiplex PCR reads. There are over 300,000 distinct CDR3 sequences in the sample; around 13% occur only once, and around 10% lies in the top ten. The sample comprised blood. The receptor source for this set is a woman aged 60-75 years with Graves' hyperthyroidism.

This clonotype was recorded many times. V gene TRBV10-3 combines with J gene TRBJ2-5; D gene uncertain. CDR1 and CDR2 (germline): ENHRY, SYGVKD. This CDR3 region has 12 residues. V was cut by 2 bases and J by 1 base, with 2 bases left in between. The CDR3 DNA reads TGTGCCATCAGTGAGCGCCAAGAGACCCAGTACTTC. Residues: CAISERQETQYF.

This clonotype showed up many times. The V call is TRBV11-3, the J call TRBJ2-3; the match to TRBD2 covers 8 bases. Germline CDR1 SGHNT, CDR2 YENEEA. The V gene end was trimmed by 4 bases and the J gene end by 4 bases; junction bases not matched to a gene: 13. This CDR3 contains 17 residues. The CDR3: CASSSPHSGSLPDTQYF. CDR3 bases: TGTGCCAGCAGCTCCCCCCACAGCGGGAGCCTTCCAGATACGCAGTATTTT. The full variable domain, with the rest looked up from reference TRBV11-3 and TRBJ2-3, is EAGVVQSPRYKIIEKKQPVAFWCNPISGHNTLYWYLQNLGQGPELLIRYENEEAVDDSQLPKDRFSAERLKGVDSTLKIQPAELGDSAVYLCASSSPHSGSLPDTQYFGPGTRLTVL.

Many counts were recorded for this clonotype. The rearrangement links TRBV5-6 to TRBJ1-1; D gene unclear. The V gene's germline CDR1 is SGHDT and CDR2 YYEEEE. The V and J ends lost 6 bases and 1 base respectively, with 16 bases between them. This CDR3 contains 15 residues. Here the CDR3 DNA reads TGTGCCAGCACCTCCATTGGGAGCGAGAACACTGAAGCTTTCTTT. Its translation is CASTSIGSENTEAFF.

The table lists this clonotype with many counts. V usage is TRBV24-1 and J usage is TRBJ2-7; weak D call: TRBD2 (7 bases). The CDR3 has 14 residues. V was shortened by 9 bases and J by 5 bases, with 19 bases between the two germline ends. Germline V CDR1 and CDR2: KGHDR, SFDVKD. CDR3 amino acids: CATGGARGEDEQYF. The CDR3 bases are TGTGCCACCGGGGGGGCCAGGGGTGAGGACGAGCAGTACTTC.

This clonotype was recorded a few times. The J gene is TRBJ1-4, the V gene TRBV6-1; D not certain. In germline, CDR1 is MNHNS, CDR2 SASEGT. The CDR3 runs 13 residues. The V and J ends lost 6 bases and 0 bases respectively, with 5 bases between them. CDR3 DNA: TGTGCCAGCAGCTACACAACTAATGAAAAACTGTTTTTT. Amino acids: CASSYTTNEKLFF.

This clonotype was seen many times. The rearrangement links TRBV19 to TRBJ2-7, with TRBD1 as a possible D gene (6 bases). V was trimmed by 6 bases and J by 5 bases, leaving 14 bases between them. CDR1 is LNHDA and CDR2 is SQIVND in the germline V gene (reference sequence). This CDR3 region has 13 residues. CDR3: CASSSQGRNEQYF. The CDR3 coding sequence is TGTGCCAGTAGCTCGCAGGGGCGGAACGAGCAGTACTTC. The full variable domain, its missing parts supplied by reference TRBV19 and TRBJ2-7, is DGGITQSPKYLFRKEGQNVTLSCEQNLNHDAMYWYRQDPGQGLRLIYYSQIVNDFQKGDIAEGYSVSREKKESFPLTVTSAQKNPTAFYLCASSSQGRNEQYFGPGTRLTVT.

This clonotype has a handful of counts. It may be a read error: a sequence one base away is much more abundant. The chain has TRBV7-2 and TRBJ2-1; perhaps TRBD1 as D (6 bases). The CDR3 is made up of 13 amino acids. Germline assignment: CDR1 SGHTA and CDR2 FQGNSA. CDR3 protein: CASSLTGNNEQLF. CDR3 in DNA: TGTGCCAGCAGCTTAACAGGGAACAATGAGCAGCTCTTC. The whole variable domain, remainder taken from reference TRBV7-2 and TRBJ2-1, is GAGVSQSPSNKVTEKGKDVELRCDPISGHTALYWYRQSLGQGLEFLIYFQGNSAPDKSGLPSDRFSAERTGGSVSTLTIQRTQQEDSAVYLCASSLTGNNEQLFGPGTRLTVL.

The CDR3: CASSEIGVNSPLHF. The CDR3 bases are TGTGCCAGCAGTGAAATCGGGGTAAATTCACCCCTCCACTTT. The rearrangement links TRBV6-1 to TRBJ1-6, with D unresolved. Per the germline V gene, CDR1 is MNHNS and CDR2 is SASEGT. This CDR3 has 14 amino acids. Trimming removed 2 bases at V and 7 bases at J, with 9 bases between.

This clonotype has ten or more counts. V usage is TRBV11-2 and J usage is TRBJ2-5, with a possible D match to TRBD1 (6 bases). V dropped 3 bases and J dropped 7 bases, with 33 bases sitting between them. Germline-derived CDR1 and CDR2 are SGHAT and FQNNGV. This CDR3 spans 20 amino acids. The CDR3 loop reads CASSFYRPMGTGYAEGTQYF. DNA of the CDR3: TGTGCCAGCAGCTTCTATAGGCCGATGGGTACAGGGTACGCCGAAGGGACCCAGTACTTC.

The gene calls are TRBV28 and TRBJ1-2; D ambiguous. Deletions cut 3 bases from V and 0 bases from J, with 8 bases between. This CDR3 contains 14 residues. CDR1 is MDHEN and CDR2 is SYDVKM in the germline V gene. The CDR3 here is CASSLVASNYGYTF. The CDR3 nucleotides are TGTGCCAGCAGTTTGGTGGCATCTAACTATGGCTACACCTTC.

The rearrangement joins TRBV12-3 or TRBV12-4 to TRBJ1-5, with a tentative D call TRBD1 (6 bases). The CDR3 totals 13 residues. Trimming removed 6 bases from V and 7 bases from J, with 13 bases in between. The CDR3 DNA reads as TGTGCCAGCAGGGGGGCCAGTGGGCAGCCCCAGCATTTT. Its translation is CASRGASGQPQHF.

This clonotype was counted ten times or more. The CDR3 is CASSYSGWRESGYEQYF. The CDR3, as DNA: TGTGCCAGCAGTTACTCCGGCTGGAGGGAGAGCGGCTACGAGCAGTACTTC. V is TRBV6-5 and J is TRBJ2-7; weak D call: TRBD2 (6 bases). CDR3 size: 17 residues. The germline gives CDR1 MNHEY, CDR2 SVGAGI. V was shortened by 0 bases and J by 3 bases, with 18 bases between the two germline ends.

In this sample, this clonotype turned up many times. This chain joins TRBV5-1 and TRBJ2-7, with 10 bases that match TRBD2. This CDR3 comprises 15 residues. CDR1 and CDR2 from the germline V gene are SGHRS and YFSETQ. Losses at the gene ends were 0 bases for V and 7 bases for J; bases not matched to a gene: 7. CDR3 sequence reads: CASSLASGGAREQYF. The CDR3 DNA follows: TGCGCCAGCAGCTTGGCCAGCGGGGGGGCGAGGGAGCAGTACTTC.

The CDR3 region has the DNA TGTGCCAGCAGCCCCAGTAATTTCGCGGACACTGAAGCTTTCTTT. Translation: CASSPSNFADTEAFF. This chain joins TRBV9 and TRBJ1-1; D gene uncertain. CDR1 and CDR2 from the germline V gene are SGDLS and YYNGEE. The CDR3 extends over 15 amino acids. V lost 4 bases and J lost 3, with 16 bases in between.

This clonotype showed up many times. The V and J genes are TRBV7-2 and TRBJ2-3; D gene unclear. CDR1 SGHTA and CDR2 FQGNSA come from the germline V gene. Trimming took 5 bases from V and 0 from J, leaving 9 bases between them. The CDR3 runs 14 residues. DNA of the CDR3: TGTGCCAGCAGCGGGGTTCATAGCACAGATACGCAGTATTTT. It yields the protein CASSGVHSTDTQYF.

This clonotype was seen only a few times. This sequence joins TRBV5-4 and TRBJ2-4; 10 bases are shared with TRBD1. CDR3 length: 14 residues. CDR1 is SGHNT, CDR2 YYREEE, per germline (reference sequence). Trimming took 3 bases from V and 3 from J; bases not matched to a gene: 0. The CDR3 spells CASSWTGGKNIQYF. In DNA, the CDR3 is TGTGCCAGCAGCTGGACAGGGGGCAAAAACATTCAGTACTTC.

This clonotype was observed at least ten times. The rearrangement links TRBV20-1 to TRBJ2-1; D is undetermined. This CDR3 has 11 amino acids. CDR1 and CDR2 (germline): DFQATT, SNEGSKA (reference sequence). Trimming shortened V by 1 base and J by 9 bases, and 7 bases separated the two germline ends. The CDR3 is CSARASGEQFF. The CDR3 region has the DNA TGCAGTGCTAGAGCGTCGGGTGAGCAGTTCTTC.

This clonotype was observed a handful of times. V and J are TRBV7-8 and TRBJ1-6, with unresolved D. V was shortened by 5 bases and J by 7 bases, with 15 bases between the two germline ends. CDR1 is SGHVS, CDR2 FQNEAQ, per germline. This CDR3 is 15 amino acids long. DNA for the CDR3: TGTGCCAGCAGCCAAGGTGCAGGTCAAAATTCACCCCTCCACTTT. Translating gives CASSQGAGQNSPLHF.

At least ten counts were recorded for this clonotype. This chain uses TRBV2 with TRBJ1-5; D is undetermined. The CDR3 is 14 residues long. V lost 3 bases and J lost 5, with 11 bases in between. CDR1 is SNHLY and CDR2 is FYNNEI in the germline V gene. In nucleotides, the CDR3 is TGTGCCAGCAGTGATAGGACGCCCGATCAGCCCCAGCATTTT. Encoded protein: CASSDRTPDQPQHF.